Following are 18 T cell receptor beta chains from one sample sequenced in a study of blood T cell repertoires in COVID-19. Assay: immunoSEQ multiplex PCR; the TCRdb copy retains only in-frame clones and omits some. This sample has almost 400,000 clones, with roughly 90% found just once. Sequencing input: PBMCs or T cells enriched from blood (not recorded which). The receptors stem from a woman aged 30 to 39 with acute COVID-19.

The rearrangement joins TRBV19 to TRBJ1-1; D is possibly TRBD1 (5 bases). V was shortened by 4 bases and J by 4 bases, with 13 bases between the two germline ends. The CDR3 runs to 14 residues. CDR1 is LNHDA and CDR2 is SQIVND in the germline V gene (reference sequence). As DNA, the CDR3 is TGTGCCAGTAGTAGGCCCCAGGGTTTCACTGAAGCTTTCTTT. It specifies CASSRPQGFTEAFF.

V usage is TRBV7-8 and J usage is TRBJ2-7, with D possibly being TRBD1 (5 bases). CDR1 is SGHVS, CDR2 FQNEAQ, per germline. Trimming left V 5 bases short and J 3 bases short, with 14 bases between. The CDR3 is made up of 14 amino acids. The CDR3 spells CASSRLVTGYEQYF. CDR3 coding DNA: TGTGCCAGCAGCCGATTAGTCACAGGCTACGAGCAGTACTTC.

The CDR3, as DNA: TGTGCCAGCAGCCGGGACAGGGGTTCCTACGAGCAGTACTTC. It translates to CASSRDRGSYEQYF. The chain links TRBV2 to TRBJ2-7, with 10 nucleotides matching TRBD1. With V trimmed by 6 bases and J by 1 base, 3 bases remained unmatched. Germline CDR1 reads SNHLY; CDR2 reads FYNNEI. This CDR3 spans 14 amino acids. Drawing the rest from reference TRBV2 and TRBJ2-7, the complete variable domain is EPEVTQTPSHQVTQMGQEVILRCVPISNHLYFYWYRQILGQKVEFLVSFYNNEISEKSEIFDDQFSVERPDGSNFTLKIRSTKLEDSAMYFCASSRDRGSYEQYFGPGTRLTVT.

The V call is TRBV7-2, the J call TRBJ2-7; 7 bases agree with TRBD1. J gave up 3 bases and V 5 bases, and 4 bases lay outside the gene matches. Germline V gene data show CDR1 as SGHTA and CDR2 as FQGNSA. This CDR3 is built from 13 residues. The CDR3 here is CASSPGTDYEQYF. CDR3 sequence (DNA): TGTGCCAGCAGCCCCGGGACAGACTACGAGCAGTACTTC.

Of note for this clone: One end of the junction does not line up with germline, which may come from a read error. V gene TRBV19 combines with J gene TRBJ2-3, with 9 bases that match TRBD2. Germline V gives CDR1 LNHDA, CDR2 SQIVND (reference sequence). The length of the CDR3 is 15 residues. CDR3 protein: CATALSGTSRDTQYF. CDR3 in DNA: TGTGCCACCGCCCTCAGCGGGACTAGCAGAGATACGCAGTATTTT.

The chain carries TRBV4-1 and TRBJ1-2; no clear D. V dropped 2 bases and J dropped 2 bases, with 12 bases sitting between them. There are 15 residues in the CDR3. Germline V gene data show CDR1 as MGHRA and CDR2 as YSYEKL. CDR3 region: CASSQIFVQNYGYTF. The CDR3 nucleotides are TGCGCCAGCAGCCAAATCTTTGTACAGAACTATGGCTACACCTTC.

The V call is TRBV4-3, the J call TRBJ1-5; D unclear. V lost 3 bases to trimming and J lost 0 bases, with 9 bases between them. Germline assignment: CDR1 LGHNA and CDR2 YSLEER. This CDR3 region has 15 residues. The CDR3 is CASSQNSYSNQPQHF. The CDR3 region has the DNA TGCGCCAGCAGCCAGAACAGTTATAGCAATCAGCCCCAGCATTTT.

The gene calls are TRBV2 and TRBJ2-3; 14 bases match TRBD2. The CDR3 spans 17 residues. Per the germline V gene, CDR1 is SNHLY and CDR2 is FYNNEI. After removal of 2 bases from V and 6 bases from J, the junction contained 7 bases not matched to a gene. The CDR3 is CASSEPSGLAGADTQYF. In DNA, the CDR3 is TGTGCCAGCAGTGAACCCTCGGGACTAGCGGGGGCGGATACGCAGTATTTT.

The CDR3 region is CASGASGGGTNTIYF. The CDR3 coding sequence is TGTGCTAGTGGTGCATCCGGGGGGGGGACGAACACCATATATTTT. V and J are TRBV12-5 and TRBJ1-3, with a possible D match to TRBD1 (5 bases). Germline V gene sequence: CDR1 LGHNT, CDR2 FRNRAP. The CDR3 consists of 15 residues. The ends were cut back, 5 bases at V and 7 bases at J, with 18 bases in the middle.

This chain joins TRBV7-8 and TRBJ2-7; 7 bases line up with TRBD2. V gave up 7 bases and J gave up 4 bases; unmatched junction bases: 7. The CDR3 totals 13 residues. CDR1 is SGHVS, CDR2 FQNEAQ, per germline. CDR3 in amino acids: CASTPGLPYEQYF. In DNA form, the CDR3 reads TGTGCCAGCACACCGGGACTACCGTACGAGCAGTACTTC.

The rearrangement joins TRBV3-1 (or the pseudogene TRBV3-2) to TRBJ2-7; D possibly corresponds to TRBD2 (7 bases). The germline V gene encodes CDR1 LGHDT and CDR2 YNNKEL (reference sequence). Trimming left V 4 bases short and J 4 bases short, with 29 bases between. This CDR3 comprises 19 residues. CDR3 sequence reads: CASSPREGLNREGRYEQYF. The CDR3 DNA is TGTGCCAGCAGCCCCCGAGAAGGCCTGAACAGGGAGGGCAGATACGAGCAGTACTTC.

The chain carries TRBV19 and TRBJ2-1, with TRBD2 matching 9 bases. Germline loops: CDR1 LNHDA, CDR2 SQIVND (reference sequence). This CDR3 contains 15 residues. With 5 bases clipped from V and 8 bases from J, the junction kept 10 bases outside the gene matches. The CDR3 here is CASSSPGTSRDEQFF. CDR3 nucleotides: TGTGCCAGTAGTTCCCCCGGGACTAGCAGGGATGAGCAGTTCTTC.

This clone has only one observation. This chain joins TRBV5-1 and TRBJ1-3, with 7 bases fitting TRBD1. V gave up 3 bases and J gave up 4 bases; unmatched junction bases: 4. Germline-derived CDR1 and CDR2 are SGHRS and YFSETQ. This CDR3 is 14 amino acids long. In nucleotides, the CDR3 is TGCGCCAGCAGCTCAGGGGGATCAGGAAACACCATATATTTT. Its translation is CASSSGGSGNTIYF.

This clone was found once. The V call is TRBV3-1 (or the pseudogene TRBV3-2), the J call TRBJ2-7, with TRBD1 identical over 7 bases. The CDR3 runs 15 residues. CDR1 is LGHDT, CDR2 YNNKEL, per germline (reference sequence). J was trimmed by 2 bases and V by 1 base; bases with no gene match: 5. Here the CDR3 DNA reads TGTGCCAGCAGCCAAGGTGTGGGACAGACCTACGAGCAGTACTTC. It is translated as CASSQGVGQTYEQYF.

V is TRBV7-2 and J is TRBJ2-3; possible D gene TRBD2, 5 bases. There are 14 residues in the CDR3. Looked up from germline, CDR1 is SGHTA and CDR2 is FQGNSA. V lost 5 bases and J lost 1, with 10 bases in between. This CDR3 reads CASSIRTGTDTQYF. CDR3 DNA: TGTGCCAGCAGCATTCGGACTGGCACAGATACGCAGTATTTT.

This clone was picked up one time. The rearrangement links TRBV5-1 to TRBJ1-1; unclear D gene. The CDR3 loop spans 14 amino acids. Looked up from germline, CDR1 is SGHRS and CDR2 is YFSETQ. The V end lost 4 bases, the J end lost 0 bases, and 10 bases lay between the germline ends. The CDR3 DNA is TGCGCCAGCAGCCAAACGGTGATGAACACTGAAGCTTTCTTT. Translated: CASSQTVMNTEAFF.

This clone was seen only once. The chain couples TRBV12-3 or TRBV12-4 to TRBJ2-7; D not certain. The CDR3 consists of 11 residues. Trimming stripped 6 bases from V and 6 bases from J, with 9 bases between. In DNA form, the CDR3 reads TGTGCCAGCAGCCTTGGGCTCGAGCAGTACTTC. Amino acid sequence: CASSLGLEQYF.

The CDR3 loop is CSVTTGGSSPLHF. The CDR3 DNA is TGCAGCGTGACGACAGGGGGTTCTTCACCCCTCCACTTT. This sequence joins TRBV29-1 and TRBJ1-6; 9 bases match TRBD1. Germline assignment: CDR1 SQVTM and CDR2 ANQGSEA. This CDR3 is built from 13 residues. V was pared by 6 bases and J by 9 bases, with 6 bases of the junction left unmatched.